This T cell receptor (beta chain) was sequenced during a study of Ad26.COV2.S vaccination and SARS-CoV-2 variants. Sequencing was performed with immunoSEQ multiplex PCR; in TCRdb, only in-frame clones are kept and a portion is missing. The data contain about 350,000 clones, 80% to 90% of them singletons. This CDR3 comprises 17 residues. Per germline, CDR1 MDHEN and CDR2 SYDVKM. Trimming stripped 5 bases from V and 0 bases from J, with 19 bases between. The treatment: around 19 received Ad26.COV2.S at low or high dose, single or two shots; roughly five received placebo; per-sample allocation not given. After the first vaccine or placebo injection, samples were drawn on day 63.

This chain connects TRBV28 to TRBJ1-2, with D tentatively TRBD1 (5 bases). The specimen was peripheral blood, collected in a trial of Ad26.COV2.S vaccine versus placebo. This TCR came from a person aged 18-65 years who received the Ad26.COV2.S COVID-19 vaccine or a placebo. As DNA, the CDR3 is TGTGCCAGCAGTCCTGGGGCCCTCCAACTCTCTAACTATGGCTACACCTTC. It translates to CASSPGALQLSNYGYTF.